Listed here are 20 T cell receptor beta chains from one sample, sequenced in a study of blood T cells in healthy people across ages. The second PCR ran about 7 to 12 cycles with a sample-barcoded 5' primer and J-beta primers. TCRdb processed the 5' RACE reads anew with MiXCR; each CDR3 protein has one entry. The table lists over 600,000 distinct CDR3 sequences, about 46% of them singletons. The specimen was blood. The source of these receptors is a man older than 75 in good health.

The V gene is TRBV20-1, the J gene TRBJ2-7, with no clear D. Germline V lookup: CDR1 DFQATT, CDR2 SNEGSKA (reference sequence). The CDR3 loop spans 14 amino acids. Trimming removed 6 bases from V and 0 bases from J, with 15 bases in between. The DNA of the CDR3 is TGCAGTGCGTCCTACCCGGAGTTCTCCTACGAGCAGTACTTC. Its protein is CSASYPEFSYEQYF.

V usage is TRBV2 and J usage is TRBJ2-7; a weak D match, TRBD1 (5 bases). CDR3 size: 14 residues. V shed 5 bases and J shed 1 base, with 12 bases lying between them. Germline-derived CDR1 and CDR2 are SNHLY and FYNNEI. CDR3 coding DNA: TGTGCCAGCAGTCCAATAGACAGATCCTACGAGCAGTACTTC. This gives the protein CASSPIDRSYEQYF.

The gene calls are TRBV9 and TRBJ1-2; 12 bases fit TRBD1. Germline CDR1 is SGDLS and CDR2 is YYNGEE. The J segment lost 8 bases and the V segment lost 0 bases, leaving 17 bases of the junction unmatched. The length of the CDR3 is 19 residues. CDR3 sequence (DNA): TGTGCCAGCAGCGTAGCTACGAGGAGGGGACAGGGGGCATTGGCAGGCTACACCTTC. This encodes CASSVATRRGQGALAGYTF.

This clonotype was detected a few times. The V and J genes are TRBV28 and TRBJ2-3, with 9 bases that match TRBD1. The V gene end was trimmed by 2 bases and the J gene end by 5 bases; junction bases not matched to a gene: 8. The CDR3 consists of 16 residues. Germline CDR1 is MDHEN and CDR2 is SYDVKM. In DNA, the CDR3 is TGTGCCAGCAGTTTAACCGGACAGGGGTTTGGAGATACGCAGTATTTT. It codes for CASSLTGQGFGDTQYF.

The rearrangement uses TRBV6-5 and TRBJ2-1; possibly TRBD1 for D (6 bases). With 6 bases removed from V and 7 bases from J, the gap between germline ends came to 22 bases. This CDR3 comprises 16 residues. The germline gives CDR1 MNHEY, CDR2 SVGAGI. In DNA form, the CDR3 reads TGTGCCAGCAGCCCACTCGCCCAGCAAAGGGGGAATGAGCAGTTCTTC. Translating gives CASSPLAQQRGNEQFF.

This clonotype was found a few times. CDR3 sequence reads: CAISPQGAGWGNEQYF. For the CDR3, the DNA is TGTGCCATCAGCCCTCAGGGGGCGGGATGGGGGAATGAGCAGTACTTC. V gene TRBV10-3 combines with J gene TRBJ2-5; 8 nucleotides align to TRBD1. J gave up 11 bases and V 6 bases, and 20 bases lay outside the gene matches. Germline V gene sequence: CDR1 ENHRY, CDR2 SYGVKD. CDR3 size: 16 residues.

This clonotype has a single count. This chain joins TRBV28 and TRBJ1-1; D is unclear. The ends were cut back, 7 bases at V and 7 bases at J, with 16 bases in the middle. From germline, CDR1 is MDHEN and CDR2 SYDVKM. The CDR3 runs to 13 residues. The CDR3 here is CASIGLGYSEAFF. CDR3 DNA sequence: TGTGCCAGCATCGGTTTAGGGTACAGTGAAGCTTTCTTT.

This rearrangement joins TRBV7-2 to TRBJ1-2, with 7 bases identical to TRBD1. V trimming: 5 bases; J trimming: 7 bases; junction bases outside the gene matches: 10. The CDR3 sequence is 14 residues long. CDR1 is SGHTA, CDR2 FQGNSA, per germline. The CDR3 region is CASSPRGQPLGYTF. CDR3 in DNA: TGTGCCAGCAGCCCAAGGGGGCAACCTCTTGGCTACACCTTC.

A few counts support this clonotype. CDR3 region: CSGKQGIDEQFF. In DNA form, the CDR3 reads TGCAGCGGGAAACAGGGGATAGATGAGCAGTTCTTC. V gene TRBV29-1 combines with J gene TRBJ2-1; 7 bases map to TRBD1. The CDR3 has 12 residues. Unmatched junction bases numbered 8, after V lost 7 bases and J lost 8 bases. Germline V gene data show CDR1 as SQVTM and CDR2 as ANQGSEA.

V usage is TRBV3-1 and J usage is TRBJ2-1, with TRBD2 identical over 13 bases. J lost 4 bases, V lost 5 bases, and 11 bases had no gene match. The CDR3 is made up of 18 amino acids. Germline V gene data show CDR1 as LGHDT and CDR2 as YNNKEL (reference sequence). The CDR3: CASSSRLAGGPRYNEQFF. CDR3 sequence (DNA): TGTGCCAGCAGCTCCCGACTAGCGGGGGGACCGAGATACAATGAGCAGTTCTTC.

This clonotype has ten or more counts. The CDR3 sequence is CASSSGLAGGRETQYF. CDR3 bases: TGCGCCAGCAGCTCGGGACTAGCGGGGGGTAGAGAGACCCAGTACTTC. The gene calls are TRBV5-1 and TRBJ2-5; 15 nucleotides match TRBD2. V lost 3 bases to trimming and J lost 4 bases; unmatched junction nucleotides: 4. CDR1 and CDR2 from the germline V gene are SGHRS and YFSETQ. The CDR3 spans 16 residues.

In this sample, this clonotype turned up many times. The DNA of the CDR3 is TGCAGCGTTGCTCTGGATAGCAATCAGCCCCAGCATTTT. It translates to CSVALDSNQPQHF. The chain joins TRBV29-1 to TRBJ1-5; D not resolved. The germline CDR1 and CDR2 sequences are SQVTM and ANQGSEA. Trimming left V 4 bases short and J 0 bases short, with 7 bases between. The CDR3 has 13 amino acids. Based on the CDR3 plus reference TRBV29-1 and TRBJ1-5, the full variable domain is SAVISQKPSRDICQRGTSLTIQCQVDSQVTMMFWYRQQPGQSLTLIATANQGSEATYESGFVIDKFPISRPNLTFSTLTVSNMSPEDSSIYLCSVALDSNQPQHFGDGTRLSIL.

CDR3 sequence (DNA): TGTGCCTGGAGGACCGGGGGCACTGAAGCTTTCTTT. Protein sequence: CAWRTGGTEAFF. The chain combines TRBV30 with TRBJ1-1; D may be TRBD1 (5 bases). CDR1 GTSNPN and CDR2 SVGIG come from the germline V gene (reference sequence). The CDR3 has 12 amino acids. V was clipped by 3 bases and J by 4 bases, with 9 bases between them. The full variable domain, with the rest looked up from reference TRBV30 and TRBJ1-1, is SQTIHQWPATLVQPVGSPLSLECTVEGTSNPNLYWYRQAAGRGLQLLFYSVGIGQISSEVPQNLSASRPQDRQFILSSKKLLLSDSGFYLCAWRTGGTEAFFGQGTRLTVV.

This clonotype was seen many times. This sequence joins TRBV27 and TRBJ1-6; D call uncertain. The length of the CDR3 is 14 residues. The V end lost 1 base, the J end lost 8 bases, and 9 bases lay between the germline ends. From germline, CDR1 is MNHEY and CDR2 SMNVEV (reference sequence). The CDR3 nucleotides are TGTGCCAGCAGTTTATTAGTTACGGATTCACCCCTCCACTTT. Translated: CASSLLVTDSPLHF.

V and J are TRBV7-2 and TRBJ2-7; unclear D gene. There are 15 residues in the CDR3. In germline, CDR1 is SGHTA, CDR2 FQGNSA. Trimming removed 2 bases from V and 7 bases from J, with 18 bases in between. CDR3 nucleotide sequence: TGTGCCAGCAGCTTAATACCCGAGGCGGCCAAAGAGCAGTACTTC. Encoded protein: CASSLIPEAAKEQYF. Combining the CDR3 with reference TRBV7-2 and TRBJ2-7 gives the whole variable domain GAGVSQSPSNKVTEKGKDVELRCDPISGHTALYWYRQSLGQGLEFLIYFQGNSAPDKSGLPSDRFSAERTGGSVSTLTIQRTQQEDSAVYLCASSLIPEAAKEQYFGPGTRLTVT.

The genes are TRBV20-1 and TRBJ2-1; 7 bases line up with TRBD2. Trimming took 6 bases from V and 8 from J; bases not matched to a gene: 10. Germline loops: CDR1 DFQATT, CDR2 SNEGSKA (reference sequence). This CDR3 spans 13 amino acids. Written as DNA, the CDR3 is TGCAGTGCCTCCTCCGTAGGGAGGGATGAGCAGTTCTTC. It encodes CSASSVGRDEQFF.

A single count supports this clonotype. V is TRBV29-1 and J is TRBJ2-3, with unresolved D. V lost 4 bases and J 4 bases, leaving 6 bases between the germline ends. The CDR3 loop spans 11 amino acids. Per germline, CDR1 SQVTM and CDR2 ANQGSEA. The CDR3 DNA reads TGCAGCGTTGCGACTCCAGATACGCAGTATTTT. Translated: CSVATPDTQYF.

This sequence joins TRBV28 and TRBJ2-5; 7 bases line up with TRBD1. The CDR3 covers 15 residues. Germline CDR1 and CDR2: MDHEN and SYDVKM. With 1 base clipped from V and 1 base from J, the junction kept 3 bases outside the gene matches. The CDR3 protein is CASSLSRQGQETQYF. The CDR3, as DNA: TGTGCCAGCAGTTTATCCCGACAGGGCCAAGAGACCCAGTACTTC.

V gene TRBV10-2 combines with J gene TRBJ2-1; possibly TRBD1 or TRBD2 for D (6 bases each). TRBJ2-7 matches the DNA end more closely, so the J call is doubtful. Looked up from germline, CDR1 is WSHSY and CDR2 is SAAADI. The CDR3 sequence is 19 residues long. CDR3 in amino acids: CASSVPRGGPVPSYNEQYF. The CDR3 DNA follows: TGCGCCAGCAGTGTGCCACGTGGGGGGCCCGTTCCTTCTTACAATGAGCAGTACTTC.

The CDR3 DNA reads TGCGCCAGCAGCTTGGGAGTTAAGCCAGACTATGGCTACACCTTC. Protein product: CASSLGVKPDYGYTF. The rearrangement links TRBV5-1 to TRBJ1-2; D is unclear. Germline CDR1 and CDR2: SGHRS and YFSETQ. V was cut by 0 bases and J by 3 bases, with 12 bases left in between. The length of the CDR3 is 15 residues.